Sequencing of this T cell receptor (beta chain) was carried out in a study of radiation and T cells in renal cell carcinoma. The data were produced by immunoSEQ multiplex PCR, yet TCRdb's version contains in-frame clones alone and is incomplete. The sample has around 170,000 clones; about nine tenths are singletons. Trimming shortened V by 5 bases and J by 0 bases, and 11 bases separated the two germline ends. The germline V gene has CDR1 MNHEY and CDR2 SVGAGI. This CDR3 is 14 amino acids long. This sample's time point: blood 4 weeks post-SBRT, at nephrectomy. The treatment was: 15 Gy SBRT to primary tumor, nephrectomy 4 weeks later.

The origin of this receptor is a woman in her fifties or sixties with renal cell carcinoma. The specimen was blood, collected from a patient whose treatment included radiotherapy and nephrectomy. This chain uses TRBV6-5 with TRBJ2-7; D is ambiguous. The chain's CDR3 is CASSPRWSSYEQYF. CDR3 DNA sequence: TGTGCCAGCAGTCCACGGTGGAGCTCCTACGAGCAGTACTTC.